Following are 9 T cell receptor beta chains from one sample sequenced in a study of somatic mutations in cytotoxic T cells in rheumatoid arthritis (dated by TCRdb to about 2017). Libraries were built with the immunoSEQ multiplex PCR assay. The table was pulled from immuneACCESS by TCRdb, which kept in-frame rearrangements only. Such tables lose some clones; where checked, under half of the loss comes from unresolved V genes, and the rest has no known cause. A total of roughly 30,000 clones appear in this sample, 75% to 85% of them only once. Clones ranked in the top ten supply more than 6.5% of the sample. The sequenced material came from CD8+ T cells sorted from blood. The receptor set was obtained from an adult with rheumatoid arthritis.

The V call is TRBV9, the J call TRBJ1-1; perhaps TRBD1 as D (6 bases). There are 14 residues in the CDR3. CDR1 is SGDLS, CDR2 YYNGEE, per germline. V dropped 6 bases and J dropped 3 bases, with 15 bases sitting between them. CDR3 nucleotide sequence: TGTGCCAGCACTCTAGGGGACATTGACACTGAAGCTTTCTTT. It specifies CASTLGDIDTEAFF.

This clone has a single count. The chain has TRBV6-4 and TRBJ2-1; D unclear. The length of the CDR3 is 13 residues. Trimming cost V 0 bases and J 6 bases, with 6 bases left between them. Germline V gene lookup returns CDR1 MRHNA and CDR2 SNTAGT. CDR3 in amino acids: CASSDSTVNEQFF. CDR3 coding DNA: TGTGCCAGCAGTGACTCTACTGTCAATGAGCAGTTCTTC.

This sequence joins TRBV30 and TRBJ1-1; no firm D call. Germline CDR1 and CDR2: GTSNPN and SVGIG (reference sequence). CDR3 length equals 12 residues. V lost 1 base, J lost 6 bases, and 9 bases lay in between. Here the CDR3 reads CAWSEAKPEAFF. The CDR3 DNA reads as TGTGCCTGGAGTGAAGCAAAGCCTGAAGCTTTCTTT.

This clone was counted a few times. The chain has TRBV9 and TRBJ1-2, with D maybe TRBD1 (5 bases). Germline V gene data show CDR1 as SGDLS and CDR2 as YYNGEE. The ends were cut back, 3 bases at V and 5 bases at J, with 8 bases in the middle. This CDR3 comprises 12 residues. DNA of the CDR3: TGTGCCAGCAGCGAGGGACTTTATGGCTACACCTTC. Translated, it gives CASSEGLYGYTF.

The V and J genes are TRBV10-3 and TRBJ2-7; no firm D call. V lost 3 bases and J 6 bases, leaving 12 bases between the germline ends. Germline V gives CDR1 ENHRY, CDR2 SYGVKD. This CDR3 has 13 amino acids. The CDR3 protein is CAISEDRFLEQYF. DNA for the CDR3: TGTGCCATCAGTGAAGATAGATTTCTCGAGCAGTACTTC.

The chain combines TRBV30 with TRBJ2-6; 7 bases agree with TRBD2. CDR3 size: 16 residues. Germline V CDR1 and CDR2: GTSNPN, SVGIG (reference sequence). V gave up 5 bases and J gave up 0 bases; unmatched junction bases: 7. The CDR3 region has the DNA TGTGCCTGGGGGCTAGCGGAGGGCTCTGGGGCCAACGTCCTGACTTTC. Its protein is CAWGLAEGSGANVLTF.

The V call is TRBV11-2, the J call TRBJ2-7; no reliable D call. Trimming removed 1 base from V and 4 bases from J, with 5 bases in between. The CDR3 runs to 12 residues. CDR1 is SGHAT and CDR2 is FQNNGV in the germline V gene. CDR3 bases: TGTGCCAGCAGCTTAGTCTGGTACGAGCAGTACTTC. This sequence encodes CASSLVWYEQYF.

This clone was counted once. The rearrangement uses TRBV27 and TRBJ2-3, with TRBD2 matching over 11 bases. CDR3 size: 18 residues. V lost 0 bases to trimming and J lost 2 bases; unmatched junction nucleotides: 7. CDR1 and CDR2 from the germline V gene are MNHEY and SMNVEV (reference sequence). This CDR3 reads CASSLSASGGSITDTQYF. CDR3 nucleotides: TGTGCCAGCAGTTTATCAGCTAGCGGGGGGTCTATCACAGATACGCAGTATTTT.

The rearrangement links TRBV27 to TRBJ2-7, with D perhaps TRBD1 (6 bases). This CDR3 has 13 amino acids. The germline V gene encodes CDR1 MNHEY and CDR2 SMNVEV (reference sequence). V was cut by 3 bases and J by 3 bases, with 9 bases left in between. CDR3 residues: CASSFRGGYEQYF. In nucleotides, the CDR3 is TGTGCCAGCAGTTTCAGGGGTGGCTACGAGCAGTACTTC.